This T cell receptor (beta chain) was retrieved from a study of identical twins (dated by TCRdb to 2016 to 2017). In terms of the full investigation: TCR alpha and beta repertoires from monozygotic twins, unrelated adults of various ages and cord blood were deep-sequenced to test whether fetal clonotypes persist. To rule out contamination, the twin experiments were replicated at different times with different library preparation protocols. The full study reports these points: Fewer insertions were carried by abundant cord blood beta clonotypes; a weaker similar trend was observed in young adult naive repertoires, while no such trend was observed in memory repertoires. Invariant T cells such as MAIT and iNKT could partly confound zero-insertion analyses, although diverse VJ usage argued against such confounding for most clonotypes. Conclusions relied on cross-sectional statistical analysis, since the same donors could not be followed over many years. A weaker excess of twin sharing was found in beta out-of-frame sequences because the signal-to-noise ratio was lowered by fewer shared sequences. In monozygotic twins, recombination models systematically underestimated out-of-frame TCR alpha sharing, but the models matched the sharing seen between unrelated individuals. Compared with coincidental sharing between unrelated individuals, an excess of low generation-probability sequences was observed among out-of-frame TCR alpha sequences shared between twins.

V is clipped by 3 bases and J by 3 bases, and the sequence between their germline boundaries is 4 bases long. The CDR3 starts with the cysteine, ends with the phenylalanine, and has 11 residues. Left in the record is the CDR3 DNA by itself, 33 bases read in frame from the first base. The germline V gene (reference sequence) supplies CDR1 DFQATT and CDR2 SNEGSKA. The library came from 5' RACE. TCRdb lists the instrument as Illumina HiSeq 2000. A universal primer binding site was added through template switching, and the final cDNA carried a unique molecular identifier so that TCR cDNA molecules could be counted accurately. Specific primers in the conserved constant-segment region were used to synthesize first-strand cDNA for the TCR alpha and beta chains. To control for contamination, every cDNA library carried two barcodes: a SMART-Mk sample barcode plus Illumina barcodes. Two successive PCR steps introduced TruSeq adapter sequences along with Illumina sample barcodes. TCR alpha and beta cDNA libraries were sequenced on the Illumina HiSeq platform with custom primers. Per the original workflow: Raw reads were processed with MiGEC to extract unique molecular identifiers, and MiXCR was used to determine CDR3 positions. For each individual, recombination models were inferred using an EM algorithm with the repgenHMM and IGoR tools. Shared clonotype analysis was performed with the tcR package in R, normalizing sharing by the product of cloneset sizes. To study raw recombination without the effects of thymic and clonal selection, out-of-frame nonproductive sequences were analyzed. Clones were called with MiXCR by TCRdb after fastp trimmed the public reads at Q25, and only in-frame beta chains were retained. Each CDR3 protein gets just one entry, which takes the most common genes and DNA from the rows behind it. For this entry, the V and J calls and clone size follow TCRdb and not the study's own pipeline. The sample data list approximately 500,000 distinct CDR3 sequences, and 15% of these were observed just once. 0.44% of the sample goes to the ten largest clones.

Every donor in the study was a healthy Caucasian. The twin cohort comprised three pairs of female monozygotic twins, all aged roughly 18 to 30 years. Positive isolation kits from Invitrogen were used to isolate CD4+ and CD8+ T cell populations. Comments on this clonotype: Its antigen specificity is not known. It has no much larger one-base neighbor in the sample; base qualities were not kept.

These same records also appear under a second study, on yellow fever vaccine responses in identical twins. Per that second paper: According to the authors, the vaccine-induced T cell response in identical twins seemed to be partly convergent and partly specific to each individual. Focusing on identical twins, the study followed the T cell clones that responded to the vaccine, and did so with precision.

The TCR sequence derives from a woman under 30 in good health. This chain is built from TRBV20-1 and TRBJ2-3, with the D gene not confidently named. The material sequenced was CD4+ T cells sorted from blood. CDR3 region: CSASSTDTQYF. The nucleotide sequence is given as TGCAGTGCTAGCTCAACAGATACGCAGTATTTT.